The 18 T cell receptor beta chains given below trace back to one sample, sequenced in a study of radiotherapy plus CTLA-4 blockade in lung cancer. TCRdb's table, derived via immunoSEQ multiplex PCR, lists solely in-frame clones and lacks some. Here the sample spans about 60,000 clones, 60% to 80% being singletons. The sample here was peripheral blood, taken from a patient treated with radiotherapy plus ipilimumab. The source of these receptors is a human donor with non-small cell lung cancer who had a complete response to radiotherapy plus ipilimumab.

J is TRBJ2-6 and V is TRBV15; 10 nucleotides agree with TRBD1. CDR3 length equals 14 residues. V shed 4 bases and J 12 bases; nucleotides not matched to a gene: 6. Per the germline V gene, CDR1 is LNHNV and CDR2 is YYDKDF (reference sequence). The chain's CDR3 is CATSKRQGARVLTF. CDR3 sequence (DNA): TGTGCCACCAGCAAAAGACAGGGGGCACGCGTCCTGACTTTC.

J is TRBJ1-6 and V is TRBV27, with unresolved D. This CDR3 spans 18 amino acids. V lost 0 bases and J 0 bases, leaving 12 bases between the germline ends. Germline CDR1 MNHEY, CDR2 SMNVEV (reference sequence). CDR3 protein: CASSLSRQSSSYNSPLHF. In DNA, the CDR3 is TGTGCCAGCAGTTTATCTCGCCAGTCCAGCTCCTATAATTCACCCCTCCACTTT.

The count of this clone is one. The chain employs TRBV19 and TRBJ1-2; perhaps TRBD1 as D (6 bases). The length of the CDR3 is 15 residues. CDR1 is LNHDA, CDR2 SQIVND, per germline (reference sequence). The germline V and J ends were trimmed by 5 bases and 11 bases, with 24 bases remaining between them. The CDR3 DNA reads as TGTGCCAGTAGTCCGGACAGCGTCTACCTCCTGAGTTACACCTTC. Translation: CASSPDSVYLLSYTF.

The rearrangement uses TRBV6-6 and TRBJ2-7, with a tentative D call TRBD2 (6 bases). The V gene's germline CDR1 is MNHNY and CDR2 SVGAGI (reference sequence). CDR3 length: 15 amino acids. Trimming cost V 5 bases and J 3 bases, with 17 bases left between them. This CDR3 is CASSKGGGGLYEQYF. The DNA for the CDR3 is TGTGCCAGCAGTAAGGGAGGTGGGGGTCTCTACGAGCAGTACTTC.

The chain has TRBV19 and TRBJ2-3; D possibly corresponds to TRBD1 (5 bases). Trimming took off 0 bases at V and 0 bases at J, with 10 bases between the two ends. Germline assignment: CDR1 LNHDA and CDR2 SQIVND (reference sequence). The CDR3 runs to 16 residues. The CDR3 nucleotides are TGTGCCAGTAGTATAGATAGGGGAACCAGCACAGATACGCAGTATTTT. This gives the protein CASSIDRGTSTDTQYF.

This clone has only one observation. The rearrangement joins TRBV5-5 to TRBJ2-7, with 9 bases identical to TRBD1. The V gene end was trimmed by 2 bases and the J gene end by 0 bases; junction bases not matched to a gene: 3. The germline gives CDR1 SGHKS, CDR2 YYEKEE (reference sequence). The CDR3 is made up of 15 amino acids. The CDR3: CASSLQGADSYEQYF. The DNA for the CDR3 is TGTGCCAGCAGCTTACAGGGGGCGGACTCCTACGAGCAGTACTTC.

The chain uses TRBV30 and TRBJ2-4; D perhaps matches TRBD2 (6 bases). CDR1 and CDR2 from the germline V gene are GTSNPN and SVGIG (reference sequence). The V end was cut by 0 bases, the J end by 6 bases, with 15 bases between. The CDR3 has 15 residues. The CDR3 protein is CAWSVRGTGGNIQYF. CDR3 sequence (DNA): TGTGCCTGGAGTGTACGGGGGACCGGGGGAAACATTCAGTACTTC. Supplemented by reference TRBV30 and TRBJ2-4, the full variable domain reads SQTIHQWPATLVQPVGSPLSLECTVEGTSNPNLYWYRQAAGRGLQLLFYSVGIGQISSEVPQNLSASRPQDRQFILSSKKLLLSDSGFYLCAWSVRGTGGNIQYFGAGTRLSVL.

The gene calls are TRBV21-1 and TRBJ2-6; the table's D call TRBD1 went unverified against the DNA. TRBV21-1 is marked as a pseudogene. This CDR3 is built from 19 residues. The DNA of the CDR3 is TGTGCCAGCAGCAAAGCGACCAGACAGGGGTTCTCTGGGGCCAACGTCCTGACTTTC. Protein: CASSKATRQGFSGANVLTF.

The rearrangement uses TRBV5-6 and TRBJ2-7; no clear D gene. Germline assignment: CDR1 SGHDT and CDR2 YYEEEE. The CDR3 length is 11 residues. Trimming took 4 bases from V and 4 from J, leaving 6 bases between them. The CDR3 DNA sequence: TGTGCCAGCAGCACTAATTACGAGCAGTACTTC. Amino acids: CASSTNYEQYF.

The chain recombines TRBV15 with TRBJ1-2, with D perhaps TRBD1 (6 bases). V gave up 3 bases and J gave up 4 bases, with 18 bases separating them. The germline V gene encodes CDR1 LNHNV and CDR2 YYDKDF (reference sequence). The CDR3 is made up of 16 amino acids. The CDR3: CATSSFTGIGSYGYTF. For the CDR3, the DNA is TGTGCCACCAGCAGTTTTACAGGGATTGGGAGCTATGGCTACACCTTC.

This chain uses TRBV28 with TRBJ2-5; a weak D match, TRBD2 (6 bases). Germline V gene sequence: CDR1 MDHEN, CDR2 SYDVKM. Trimming removed 8 bases at V and 2 bases at J, with 12 bases between. The CDR3 runs to 13 residues. This chain's CDR3 is CASWATSQETQYF. The CDR3 DNA reads TGTGCCAGCTGGGCGACTAGTCAAGAGACCCAGTACTTC. The full variable domain, its missing parts supplied by reference TRBV28 and TRBJ2-5, is DVKVTQSSRYLVKRTGEKVFLECVQDMDHENMFWYRQDPGLGLRLIYFSYDVKMKEKGDIPEGYSVSREKKERFSLILESASTNQTSMYLCASWATSQETQYFGPGTRLLVL.

As regards this clone: Other DNA sequences from this sample encode an identical CDR3 as well. The chain couples TRBV29-1 to TRBJ1-2; TRBD1 might be the D (5 bases). V lost 4 bases and J 4 bases, leaving 16 bases between the germline ends. CDR1 is SQVTM and CDR2 is ANQGSEA in the germline V gene. CDR3 length: 14 amino acids. This chain's CDR3 is CSVGTPGGPYGYTF. DNA of the CDR3: TGCAGCGTTGGCACCCCCGGGGGTCCCTATGGCTACACCTTC.

The genes are TRBV7-2 and TRBJ1-2; TRBD1 agrees at 10 bases. CDR1 is SGHTA, CDR2 FQGNSA, per germline. V lost 5 bases, J lost 7 bases, and 7 bases stayed unmatched. The CDR3 consists of 14 residues. The CDR3 DNA reads TGTGCCAGCAGCAACGACAGGGGGCGCGCTGGCTACACCTTC. It translates to CASSNDRGRAGYTF.

This chain links TRBV5-4 with TRBJ2-2; TRBD2 matches 7 bases. The CDR3 runs to 15 residues. CDR1 and CDR2 (germline): SGHNT, YYREEE (reference sequence). The V gene end was trimmed by 4 bases and the J gene end by 3 bases; junction bases not matched to a gene: 6. The CDR3 DNA is TGTGCCAGCAGCCCGGGAGGTCTGTACACCGGGGAGCTGTTTTTT. Translation gives CASSPGGLYTGELFF. The variable domain in full, with the rest retrieved from reference TRBV5-4 and TRBJ2-2, is ETGVTQSPTHLIKTRGQQVTLRCSSQSGHNTVSWYQQALGQGPQFIFQYYREEENGRGNFPPRFSGLQFPNYSSELNVNALELDDSALYLCASSPGGLYTGELFFGEGSRLTVL.

V usage is TRBV7-9 and J usage is TRBJ1-2, with a tentative D call TRBD1 (5 bases). Germline CDR1 and CDR2: SEHNR and FQNEAQ (reference sequence). V lost 0 bases to trimming and J lost 4 bases, with 15 bases between them. This CDR3 has 16 amino acids. The CDR3 protein is CASSLAPHRLGYGYTF. The DNA of the CDR3 is TGTGCCAGCAGCTTAGCGCCCCACAGGTTGGGCTATGGCTACACCTTC. The full variable domain, its missing parts supplied by reference TRBV7-9 and TRBJ1-2, is DTGVSQNPRHKITKRGQNVTFRCDPISEHNRLYWYRQTLGQGPEFLTYFQNEAQLEKSRLLSDRFSAERPKGSFSTLEIQRTEQGDSAMYLCASSLAPHRLGYGYTFGSGTRLTVV.

The chain is built from TRBV5-1 and TRBJ2-6; 9 bases fit TRBD1. V shed 2 bases and J 4 bases; nucleotides not matched to a gene: 16. CDR3 length: 20 residues. Germline-derived CDR1 and CDR2 are SGHRS and YFSETQ. This chain's CDR3 is CASSFSLDRGSLGGANVLTF. The CDR3 DNA sequence: TGCGCCAGCAGCTTTTCCTTAGACAGGGGGTCCCTAGGCGGGGCCAACGTCCTGACTTTC. The full variable domain, in which reference TRBV5-1 and TRBJ2-6 provide the parts outside the CDR3, is KAGVTQTPRYLIKTRGQQVTLSCSPISGHRSVSWYQQTPGQGLQFLFEYFSETQRNKGNFPGRFSGRQFSNSRSEMNVSTLELGDSALYLCASSFSLDRGSLGGANVLTFGAGSRLTVL.

The chain combines TRBV28 with TRBJ2-1, with D perhaps matching TRBD2 (6 bases). Trimming took off 7 bases at V and 8 bases at J, with 15 bases between the two ends. The CDR3 contains 13 residues. The germline V gene has CDR1 MDHEN and CDR2 SYDVKM. The CDR3 loop reads CASKTSLRHEQFF. As DNA, the CDR3 is TGTGCCAGCAAGACTAGTTTAAGGCATGAGCAGTTCTTC.

This clone was detected only a few times. The chain joins TRBV6-6 to TRBJ1-1; the match to TRBD1 covers 9 bases. CDR3 length: 13 amino acids. Germline V gives CDR1 MNHNY, CDR2 SVGAGI (reference sequence). After removal of 7 bases from V and 5 bases from J, the junction contained 5 bases not matched to a gene. The CDR3 here is CASNLGTGTEAFF. The CDR3 DNA follows: TGTGCCAGCAACCTCGGGACAGGGACTGAAGCTTTCTTT.